What follows are 20 T cell receptor beta chains derived from one specimen sequenced in a study of shared clonotypes between healthy human individuals. Sequencing was performed with immunoSEQ multiplex PCR; in TCRdb, only in-frame clones are kept and a portion is missing. This sample has over 750,000 clones; 90% to 97% occur once, and the top ten carry less than 0.25%. As defined, naive CD8 cells were CD45RO-negative and positively selected for CCR7, with terminally differentiated effector memory CD45RA+ cells excluded. The material sequenced was naive CD8+ T cells sorted from blood. These receptors originate from a young man in good health.

Of note for this clone: One end of the junction is discordant with germline, which a read error may explain. The rearrangement joins TRBV19 to TRBJ2-2; 9 positions match TRBD1. Germline V gene sequence: CDR1 LNHDA, CDR2 SQIVND (reference sequence). CDR3 size: 14 residues. The CDR3 spells CATTGQGNAGELFF. CDR3 DNA sequence: TGTGCCACTACCGGACAGGGGAACGCCGGGGAGCTGTTTTTT.

This sequence joins TRBV7-9 and TRBJ2-7; TRBD1 matches 7 bases. V lost 5 bases to trimming and J lost 5 bases; unmatched junction nucleotides: 0. From germline, CDR1 is SEHNR and CDR2 FQNEAQ (reference sequence). The CDR3 consists of 11 residues. The CDR3 DNA follows: TGTGCCAGCAGCACAGGGGACGAGCAGTACTTC. It is translated as CASSTGDEQYF.

The rearrangement joins TRBV15 to TRBJ1-5, with 9 positions matching TRBD1. Trimming removed 1 base from V and 7 bases from J; junction bases left unmatched: 14. Germline V lookup: CDR1 LNHNV, CDR2 YYDKDF (reference sequence). This CDR3 is built from 18 residues. CDR3 DNA sequence: TGTGCCACCAGCAGAGCCCATAGACTGACAGGGGGGGGACAGCCCCAGCATTTT. Amino acids: CATSRAHRLTGGGQPQHF.

V gene TRBV6-6 combines with J gene TRBJ1-1; D is perhaps TRBD1 (5 bases). Trimming left V 4 bases short and J 6 bases short, with 12 bases between. The CDR3 extends over 13 amino acids. Looked up from germline, CDR1 is MNHNY and CDR2 is SVGAGI (reference sequence). The CDR3, as DNA: TGTGCCAGCAGTTCTGGGGACTTCTCTGAAGCTTTCTTT. Translation: CASSSGDFSEAFF.

The chain has TRBV13 and TRBJ2-2; D is undetermined. V lost 0 bases and J lost 1, with 6 bases in between. The CDR3 loop spans 15 amino acids. The V gene's germline CDR1 is PRHDT and CDR2 FYEKMQ (reference sequence). For the CDR3, the DNA is TGTGCCAGCAGCTTAGGGGGCTGGAACACCGGGGAGCTGTTTTTT. Protein product: CASSLGGWNTGELFF.

The chain employs TRBV14 and TRBJ2-5; D remains unclear. Trimming stripped 3 bases from V and 4 bases from J, with 24 bases between. This CDR3 has 18 residues. The germline V gene has CDR1 SGHDN and CDR2 FVKESK. This chain's CDR3 is CASSQDLLGFSFLETQYF. The CDR3 region has the DNA TGTGCCAGCAGCCAGGACCTGTTGGGGTTTTCGTTTCTAGAGACCCAGTACTTC. Variable domain in full (rest from reference TRBV14 and TRBJ2-5): EAGVTQFPSHSVIEKGQTVTLRCDPISGHDNLYWYRRVMGKEIKFLLHFVKESKQDESGMPNNRFLAERTGGTYSTLKVQPAELEDSGVYFCASSQDLLGFSFLETQYFGPGTRLLVL.

This clone came up once. The gene calls are TRBV27 and TRBJ2-7, with 8 bases aligning to TRBD2. The germline CDR1 and CDR2 sequences are MNHEY and SMNVEV (reference sequence). Germline trimming cut 6 bases from V and 4 bases from J; bases unmatched to any gene: 14. CDR3 size: 16 residues. The CDR3 DNA reads TGTGCCAGCAGCCCCCTGGCTAGCGGGCCCACTTACGAGCAGTACTTC. It is translated as CASSPLASGPTYEQYF.

The chain has TRBV6-5 and TRBJ2-2, with TRBD2 identical over 7 bases. Losses at the gene ends were 2 bases for V and 4 bases for J; bases not matched to a gene: 4. Germline V gene lookup returns CDR1 MNHEY and CDR2 SVGAGI. This CDR3 spans 15 amino acids. The CDR3 DNA reads as TGTGCCAGCAGTTACGGGGGGGAATTCACCGGGGAGCTGTTTTTT. It translates to CASSYGGEFTGELFF.

The chain uses TRBV18 and TRBJ2-4, with no clear D. Trimming left V 6 bases short and J 4 bases short, with 13 bases between. This CDR3 spans 14 amino acids. Germline V CDR1 and CDR2: KGHSH, LQKENI. The DNA of the CDR3 is TGTGCCAGCTCCCCCCCGCTGGCTAAAAACATTCAGTACTTC. Protein product: CASSPPLAKNIQYF.

The rearrangement joins TRBV6-1 to TRBJ1-2; D may be TRBD1 (5 bases). Per the germline V gene, CDR1 is MNHNS and CDR2 is SASEGT. Trimming stripped 3 bases from V and 4 bases from J, with 12 bases between. This CDR3 has 14 amino acids. In DNA, the CDR3 is TGTGCCAGCAGTGATTTGAGGACATCCTATGGCTACACCTTC. Translation gives CASSDLRTSYGYTF.

The rearrangement links TRBV5-6 to TRBJ2-7; TRBD2 agrees at 10 bases. The CDR3 runs to 16 residues. Germline CDR1 SGHDT, CDR2 YYEEEE. The J segment lost 5 bases and the V segment lost 0 bases, leaving 8 bases of the junction unmatched. The CDR3 nucleotides read TGTGCCAGCAGCTTGGCTAGCGGGAGCACTTTAGACGAGCAGTACTTC. Its translation: CASSLASGSTLDEQYF.

This clone was recorded once. The rearrangement links TRBV11-2 to TRBJ1-5; D uncertain. The CDR3 covers 16 residues. V lost 0 bases and J lost 2, with 11 bases in between. Germline V gives CDR1 SGHAT, CDR2 FQNNGV. The CDR3 loop reads CASSLDQFGGNQPQHF. CDR3 DNA sequence: TGTGCCAGCAGCTTAGATCAATTTGGGGGCAATCAGCCCCAGCATTTT.

The CDR3 loop reads CASSFTVGEAQHF. DNA of the CDR3: TGTGCCAGCAGCTTTACGGTCGGCGAAGCCCAGCATTTT. V is TRBV5-5 and J is TRBJ1-5; D gene uncertain. V was cut by 2 bases and J by 11 bases, with 14 bases left in between. The CDR3 has 13 amino acids. Germline V lookup: CDR1 SGHKS, CDR2 YYEKEE (reference sequence).

As for this clone: Other DNA sequences within the sample encode an identical CDR3. This chain links TRBV13 with TRBJ2-2; no clear D gene. The CDR3 runs to 14 residues. Between the trimmed V and J ends, which lost 0 bases and 1 base, there was a span of 3 bases. Per germline, CDR1 PRHDT and CDR2 FYEKMQ (reference sequence). CDR3 residues: CASSLGGNTGELFF. In DNA form, the CDR3 reads TGTGCCAGCAGCTTAGGCGGGAACACCGGGGAGCTGTTTTTT.

This clone was found once. The rearrangement joins TRBV28 to TRBJ2-7, with D maybe TRBD1 (6 bases). The CDR3 is made up of 17 amino acids. V lost 5 bases to trimming and J lost 4 bases, with 24 bases between them. Germline V gene data show CDR1 as MDHEN and CDR2 as SYDVKM. In DNA form, the CDR3 reads TGTGCCAGCAGTGCCCCCCCTTGGGGGCTAGTAGTGTACGAGCAGTACTTC. Residues: CASSAPPWGLVVYEQYF.

The chain recombines TRBV29-1 with TRBJ2-1; TRBD2 matches at 7 bases. The CDR3 has 12 residues. Germline loops: CDR1 SQVTM, CDR2 ANQGSEA. V lost 3 bases to trimming and J lost 9 bases; unmatched junction nucleotides: 5. The CDR3 reads CSVEREYGEQFF. In DNA form, the CDR3 reads TGCAGCGTTGAGCGGGAGTACGGTGAGCAGTTCTTC.

This chain links TRBV6-5 with TRBJ1-1; D is unresolved. The CDR3 loop spans 13 amino acids. Germline V gene lookup returns CDR1 MNHEY and CDR2 SVGAGI. The V gene lost 6 bases and the J gene lost 3 bases, with 11 bases spanning the gap. The CDR3 sequence: CASSWGEYTEAFF. Written as DNA, the CDR3 is TGTGCCAGCAGCTGGGGAGAGTACACTGAAGCTTTCTTT.

The V call is TRBV10-1, the J call TRBJ2-3, with D tentatively TRBD2 (6 bases). The CDR3 is 15 residues long. Trimming shortened V by 1 base and J by 4 bases, and 12 bases separated the two germline ends. The germline CDR1 and CDR2 sequences are WNHNN and SYGVQD (reference sequence). The CDR3 DNA sequence: TGCGCCAGCAGTGAGTGGTCGGGAGCGTCAGATACGCAGTATTTT. It is translated as CASSEWSGASDTQYF.

The chain uses TRBV29-1 and TRBJ1-1; 11 nucleotides agree with TRBD1. In germline, CDR1 is SQVTM, CDR2 ANQGSEA. Unmatched junction bases numbered 10, after V lost 6 bases and J lost 4 bases. The length of the CDR3 is 15 residues. CDR3 in amino acids: CSVVLVGTGGTEAFF. CDR3 bases: TGCAGCGTCGTTCTAGTAGGGACAGGGGGCACTGAAGCTTTCTTT.

The chain couples TRBV5-1 to TRBJ2-7; 8 nucleotides line up with TRBD2. Trimming took 3 bases from V and 0 from J; bases not matched to a gene: 17. Per the germline V gene, CDR1 is SGHRS and CDR2 is YFSETQ. This CDR3 is 19 amino acids long. The CDR3 DNA is TGCGCCAGCAGCTCCGTGACTAGCGCCCCTTTGCCGAGCTCCTACGAGCAGTACTTC. Translation gives CASSSVTSAPLPSSYEQYF.